The 19 T cell receptor beta chains listed next were all sequenced from one sample in a study of blood T cell repertoires in COVID-19. Produced via immunoSEQ multiplex PCR; TCRdb's table is partial and in-frame only. Here the sample spans about 140,000 clones, roughly 80% being singletons. Sequenced: peripheral blood. The receptors were gathered from a man in his sixties or seventies who had recovered from COVID-19.

The chain links TRBV27 to TRBJ1-1, with D maybe TRBD1 (5 bases). Trimming stripped 6 bases from V and 3 bases from J, with 23 bases between. Germline loops: CDR1 MNHEY, CDR2 SMNVEV (reference sequence). This CDR3 region has 17 residues. CDR3 DNA: TGTGCCAGCAGCCCATTGCCAGGGTCAGAAGGGGACACTGAAGCTTTCTTT. It encodes CASSPLPGSEGDTEAFF.

This chain connects TRBV2 to TRBJ2-3; unclear D gene. The CDR3 contains 14 residues. Germline CDR1 is SNHLY and CDR2 is FYNNEI. V dropped 2 bases and J dropped 1 base, with 7 bases sitting between them. The CDR3 here is CASSELRGTDTQYF. The CDR3 region has the DNA TGTGCCAGCAGTGAATTGCGTGGCACAGATACGCAGTATTTT.

This clone was detected only once. V gene TRBV7-2 combines with J gene TRBJ2-7; possibly TRBD2 for D (6 bases). CDR1 is SGHTA, CDR2 FQGNSA, per germline. The CDR3 covers 15 residues. V gave up 5 bases and J gave up 3 bases, with 17 bases separating them. Here the CDR3 reads CASSKLGSGYYEQYF. The DNA for the CDR3 is TGTGCCAGCAGCAAACTCGGTAGCGGATACTACGAGCAGTACTTC.

The V call is TRBV4-1, the J call TRBJ2-7, with D possibly being TRBD1 (5 bases). Trimming removed 1 base from V and 12 bases from J, with 10 bases in between. Per the germline V gene, CDR1 is MGHRA and CDR2 is YSYEKL. The CDR3 covers 11 residues. CDR3 protein: CASSQAGFWYF. CDR3 nucleotide sequence: TGCGCCAGCAGCCAAGCAGGGTTTTGGTACTTC.

The chain has TRBV25-1 and TRBJ2-7; D call uncertain. Per the germline V gene, CDR1 is MGHDK and CDR2 is SYGVNS. The CDR3 consists of 12 residues. V was shortened by 4 bases and J by 3 bases, with 7 bases between the two germline ends. The CDR3 bases are TGTGCCAGCAGTGGGCAAATCTACGAGCAGTACTTC. The encoded protein is CASSGQIYEQYF.

The CDR3 here is CASSRGAEVNEQFF. In nucleotides, the CDR3 is TGCGCCAGCAGTCGGGGGGCCGAGGTCAATGAGCAGTTCTTC. The chain carries TRBV4-1 and TRBJ2-1, with D possibly being TRBD2 (7 bases). This CDR3 comprises 14 residues. V was clipped by 6 bases and J by 6 bases, with 15 bases between them. Germline lookup yields CDR1 MGHRA and CDR2 YSYEKL.

The chain uses TRBV6-5 and TRBJ2-7; TRBD2 matches 12 bases. Germline lookup yields CDR1 MNHEY and CDR2 SVGAGI. CDR3 length: 15 amino acids. With V trimmed by 4 bases and J by 6 bases, 7 bases remained unmatched. The CDR3 sequence is CASSSGLAGPGEQYF. The CDR3 DNA reads TGTGCCAGCAGTTCAGGACTAGCGGGGCCCGGCGAGCAGTACTTC.

This clone was picked up a small number of times. The chain is built from TRBV12-3 or TRBV12-4 and TRBJ2-7; D remains unclear. The germline V and J ends were trimmed by 6 bases and 2 bases, with 11 bases remaining between them. The CDR3 is 13 residues long. The CDR3 spells CASSPFETYEQYF. The CDR3 DNA follows: TGTGCCAGCAGCCCCTTTGAGACCTACGAGCAGTACTTC.

The chain couples TRBV7-2 to TRBJ2-7, with a weak D call TRBD2 (6 bases). Deletions cut 0 bases from V and 6 bases from J, with 9 bases between. Germline values: CDR1 SGHTA, CDR2 FQGNSA. CDR3 length: 13 amino acids. The CDR3 DNA follows: TGTGCCAGCAGCTTAGCGGAGGGGTCCGAGCAGTACTTC. Its translation: CASSLAEGSEQYF.

This clone was recorded only once. The chain couples TRBV15 to TRBJ2-2; tentative D call: TRBD2 (6 bases). CDR3 length equals 18 residues. V lost 0 bases, J lost 6 bases, and 20 bases lay in between. The germline gives CDR1 LNHNV, CDR2 YYDKDF (reference sequence). As DNA, the CDR3 is TGTGCCACCAGCAGAGATCGGCAAGCCGGGGGTTGGCCCGGGGAGCTGTTTTTT. Translated: CATSRDRQAGGWPGELFF.

V is TRBV12-5 and J is TRBJ1-2; 7 positions match TRBD1. Looked up from germline, CDR1 is LGHNT and CDR2 is FRNRAP. The trim removed 6 bases at V and 10 bases at J, leaving 5 bases unmatched. This CDR3 has 11 residues. Here the CDR3 DNA reads TGTGCTAGTGGCCCTGACAGGGCCTACACCTTC. This codes for CASGPDRAYTF.

The genes are TRBV18 and TRBJ1-1; D remains unclear. V dropped 2 bases and J dropped 6 bases, with 10 bases sitting between them. This CDR3 has 13 residues. Looked up from germline, CDR1 is KGHSH and CDR2 is LQKENI. The CDR3 loop is CASSPDSGAEAFF. DNA of the CDR3: TGTGCCAGCTCACCAGATAGCGGCGCTGAAGCTTTCTTT.

The J gene is TRBJ2-3, the V gene TRBV4-3, with D maybe TRBD2 (6 bases). Germline V CDR1 and CDR2: LGHNA, YSLEER. The CDR3 length is 17 residues. Trimming cost V 3 bases and J 5 bases, with 21 bases left between them. CDR3 loop: CASSHFLLASMGDTQYF. DNA for the CDR3: TGCGCCAGCAGCCACTTCTTACTAGCCTCTATGGGAGATACGCAGTATTTT.

This clone has more than one count but fewer than ten. The chain recombines TRBV3-1 (or the pseudogene TRBV3-2) with TRBJ2-7; a possible D gene is TRBD2 (6 bases). CDR3 length: 14 amino acids. CDR1 is LGHDT and CDR2 is YNNKEL in the germline V gene (reference sequence). V lost 0 bases, J lost 12 bases, and 18 bases lay in between. The CDR3 is CASSQDFLAGPPYF. The DNA for the CDR3 is TGTGCCAGCAGCCAAGATTTTTTGGCGGGACCGCCGTACTTC.

The chain recombines TRBV18 with TRBJ1-2, with D unresolved. Trimming cost V 6 bases and J 5 bases, with 13 bases left between them. The CDR3 has 13 amino acids. CDR1 and CDR2 (germline): KGHSH, LQKENI. The CDR3 coding sequence is TGTGCCAGCTCTCCCGACAAGGATTATGGCTACACCTTC. Protein product: CASSPDKDYGYTF.

The table lists this clone with a few counts. This chain links TRBV14 with TRBJ2-2; TRBD2 matches 7 bases. CDR1 and CDR2 (germline): SGHDN, FVKESK. The CDR3 runs 15 residues. Unmatched junction bases numbered 7, after V lost 4 bases and J lost 5 bases. The CDR3 DNA sequence: TGTGCCAGCAGCCCCCCGGGGGGTCGGACCGGGGAGCTGTTTTTT. Encoded protein: CASSPPGGRTGELFF.

This chain uses TRBV30 with TRBJ2-2; D may be TRBD2 (5 bases). V lost 1 base, J lost 6 bases, and 12 bases lay in between. The CDR3 extends over 14 amino acids. Germline lookup yields CDR1 GTSNPN and CDR2 SVGIG (reference sequence). CDR3 DNA: TGTGCCTGGAGTGCAAATGGAGGTCCCGGGGAGCTGTTTTTT. It is translated as CAWSANGGPGELFF.

The chain joins TRBV19 to TRBJ2-5; 7 nucleotides match TRBD1. Trimming removed 1 base from V and 2 bases from J; junction bases left unmatched: 4. Germline V CDR1 and CDR2: LNHDA, SQIVND (reference sequence). This CDR3 has 15 amino acids. The chain's CDR3 is CASSIGGQQQETQYF. The CDR3 DNA is TGTGCCAGTAGTATAGGGGGACAGCAACAAGAGACCCAGTACTTC.

The chain joins TRBV5-1 to TRBJ1-4; 7 positions agree with TRBD1. With V trimmed by 2 bases and J by 4 bases, 5 bases remained unmatched. The CDR3 extends over 15 amino acids. Germline loops: CDR1 SGHRS, CDR2 YFSETQ. The CDR3 DNA reads TGCGCCAGCAGCTTAGGGACAGCTTTTAATGAAAAACTGTTTTTT. Translating it yields CASSLGTAFNEKLFF. The full variable domain, rest sourced from reference TRBV5-1 and TRBJ1-4, is KAGVTQTPRYLIKTRGQQVTLSCSPISGHRSVSWYQQTPGQGLQFLFEYFSETQRNKGNFPGRFSGRQFSNSRSEMNVSTLELGDSALYLCASSLGTAFNEKLFFGSGTQLSVL.